One sample yielded the 12 T cell receptor beta chains listed below, sequenced in a study of blood T cell repertoires in COVID-19. This table comes from immunoSEQ multiplex PCR, and its TCRdb copy is limited to in-frame clones, with some not included. Here the sample spans roughly 260,000 clones, about 85% being singletons. The sample taken for sequencing was PBMCs or T cells enriched from blood (not recorded which). Receptors were obtained from a woman between 25 and 40 years old with acute COVID-19.

The J gene is TRBJ1-2, the V gene TRBV28; a possible D gene is TRBD1 (5 bases). V was trimmed by 6 bases and J by 7 bases, leaving 18 bases between them. Germline CDR1 is MDHEN and CDR2 is SYDVKM. The CDR3 is made up of 14 amino acids. CDR3 sequence reads: CASRYRGFVGGYTF. The CDR3 bases are TGTGCCAGCAGGTATAGGGGATTCGTTGGTGGCTACACCTTC.

This clone was observed once. The genes are TRBV7-9 and TRBJ2-3; tentatively, D is TRBD1 (6 bases). From germline, CDR1 is SEHNR and CDR2 FQNEAQ (reference sequence). There are 15 residues in the CDR3. V shed 5 bases and J shed 1 base, with 13 bases lying between them. DNA for the CDR3: TGTGCCAGCAGCCCCGAAGGGGGAGGCACAGATACGCAGTATTTT. This codes for CASSPEGGGTDTQYF.

The table lists this clone with a few counts. The CDR3 coding sequence is TGTGCCAGCAGTGACAGCTCTCGGGGCTCTGGGGCCAACGTCCTGACTTTC. Encoded protein: CASSDSSRGSGANVLTF. The rearrangement links TRBV2 to TRBJ2-6; the D gene is possibly TRBD2 (5 bases). The CDR3 spans 17 residues. Germline V gene sequence: CDR1 SNHLY, CDR2 FYNNEI. The ends were cut back, 3 bases at V and 0 bases at J, with 12 bases in the middle.

The chain couples TRBV5-1 to TRBJ2-5; D might be TRBD2 (5 bases). With 6 bases removed from V and 0 bases from J, the gap between germline ends came to 18 bases. The CDR3 consists of 16 residues. The germline V gene encodes CDR1 SGHRS and CDR2 YFSETQ. As DNA, the CDR3 is TGCGCCAGCACACCTGTCAGCGGCGCGTACCAAGAGACCCAGTACTTC. Translated: CASTPVSGAYQETQYF.

The V call is TRBV23-1, the J call TRBJ2-2; possibly TRBD2 for D (5 bases). TRBV23-1 is given ORF status, its function remaining uncertain. The CDR3 has 15 amino acids. The V and J ends lost 1 base and 4 bases respectively, with 10 bases between them. CDR3 in amino acids: CASSQLEGATGELFF. The CDR3 DNA follows: TGCGCCAGCAGTCAATTAGAGGGAGCCACCGGGGAGCTGTTTTTT.

The CDR3 is CASSQGRSKDEQYF. The CDR3 DNA reads TGTGCCAGTTCACAGGGAAGGTCTAAGGACGAGCAGTACTTC. The V gene is TRBV28, the J gene TRBJ2-7; tentative D call: TRBD1 (6 bases). Germline CDR1 is MDHEN and CDR2 is SYDVKM. CDR3 length: 14 residues. Trimming removed 9 bases from V and 5 bases from J, with 20 bases in between.

V gene TRBV5-4 combines with J gene TRBJ2-5; D may be TRBD1 (5 bases). CDR1 is SGHNT, CDR2 YYREEE, per germline (reference sequence). The CDR3 is 17 residues long. The ends were cut back, 0 bases at V and 1 base at J, with 16 bases in the middle. CDR3 in DNA: TGTGCCAGCAGCTTGGGGGGCAGGGTTCTGGGCCAAGAGACCCAGTACTTC. Its translation is CASSLGGRVLGQETQYF. The full variable domain, completed using reference TRBV5-4 and TRBJ2-5, is ETGVTQSPTHLIKTRGQQVTLRCSSQSGHNTVSWYQQALGQGPQFIFQYYREEENGRGNFPPRFSGLQFPNYSSELNVNALELDDSALYLCASSLGGRVLGQETQYFGPGTRLLVL.

The chain has TRBV7-2 and TRBJ2-1; 7 bases fit TRBD2. V trimming: 5 bases; J trimming: 2 bases; junction bases outside the gene matches: 6. Germline CDR1 and CDR2: SGHTA and FQGNSA. The CDR3 covers 15 residues. CDR3 in DNA: TGTGCCAGCAGCCGCCTAGCGGATACCTACAATGAGCAGTTCTTC. It translates to CASSRLADTYNEQFF.

This sequence joins TRBV5-1 and TRBJ1-2; 7 bases fit TRBD1. CDR3 length equals 13 residues. Germline lookup yields CDR1 SGHRS and CDR2 YFSETQ. The V and J ends lost 5 bases and 7 bases, in that order; junction bases with no gene match: 8. The CDR3 sequence is CASSPDRVVGYTF. DNA of the CDR3: TGCGCCAGCAGTCCCGACAGGGTGGTTGGCTACACCTTC.

The chain employs TRBV6-6 and TRBJ2-1; 7 bases map to TRBD1. Unmatched junction bases numbered 3, after V lost 4 bases and J lost 9 bases. Germline V gene lookup returns CDR1 MNHNY and CDR2 SVGAGI (reference sequence). The CDR3 is made up of 12 amino acids. CDR3 DNA: TGTGCCAGCAGTTTCACAGGGGCTGAGCAGTTCTTC. This sequence encodes CASSFTGAEQFF.

V and J are TRBV12-3 or TRBV12-4 and TRBJ1-4, with a weak D call TRBD1 (6 bases). The CDR3 extends over 13 amino acids. CDR3 in amino acids: CASGRDNNEKLFF. DNA of the CDR3: TGTGCTTCAGGGAGGGACAACAATGAAAAACTGTTTTTT.

CDR3 in amino acids: CASRGTGGFNYGYTF. The CDR3, as DNA: TGTGCCAGCAGGGGGACAGGGGGCTTTAACTATGGCTACACCTTC. The gene calls are TRBV2 and TRBJ1-2; 12 bases map to TRBD1. CDR1 and CDR2 (germline): SNHLY, FYNNEI. J was trimmed by 1 base and V by 6 bases; bases with no gene match: 3. The CDR3 loop spans 15 amino acids.